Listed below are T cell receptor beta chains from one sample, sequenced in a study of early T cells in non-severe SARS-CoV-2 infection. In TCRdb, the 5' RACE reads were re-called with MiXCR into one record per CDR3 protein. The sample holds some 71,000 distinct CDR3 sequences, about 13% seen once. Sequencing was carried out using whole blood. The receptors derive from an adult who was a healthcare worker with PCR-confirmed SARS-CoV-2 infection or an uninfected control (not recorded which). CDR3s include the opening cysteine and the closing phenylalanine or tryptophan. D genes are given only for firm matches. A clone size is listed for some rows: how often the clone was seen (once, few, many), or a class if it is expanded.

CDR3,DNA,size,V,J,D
CASSLNPETQYF,TGTGCCAGCAGCTTAAACCCGGAGACCCAGTACTTC,-,TRBV11-2,TRBJ2-5,-
CASSLGDAYGYTF,TGTGCCAGCAGCTTAGGAGACGCCTATGGCTACACCTTC,few,TRBV7-8,TRBJ1-2,-
CASSQDLGSEQFF,TGTGCCAGCAGCCAAGATCTCGGGTCTGAGCAGTTCTTC,-,TRBV14,TRBJ2-1,-
CSARGRDFTEAFF,TGCAGTGCCCGAGGGCGGGATTTCACTGAAGCTTTCTTT,few,TRBV20-1,TRBJ1-1,-
CAISVGRDTEAFF,TGTGCCATCAGTGTAGGTAGGGACACTGAAGCTTTCTTT,-,TRBV10-3,TRBJ1-1,-
CASSNNPAPKQPQHF,TGTGCCAGCAGCAATAATCCAGCCCCGAAGCAGCCCCAGCATTTT,-,TRBV7-9,TRBJ1-5,-
CSARDRLQNTEAFF,TGCAGTGCTAGAGATCGACTTCAGAACACTGAAGCTTTCTTT,-,TRBV20-1,TRBJ1-1,-
CASREGMESQYF,TGTGCCAGCAGAGAGGGGATGGAATCGCAGTATTTT,many,TRBV7-2,TRBJ2-3,-
CASSLSGPAYNEQFF,TGTGCCAGCAGTCTTAGCGGGCCCGCCTACAATGAGCAGTTCTTC,few,TRBV28,TRBJ2-1,TRBD2
CASSQNRNYGYTF,TGCGCCAGCAGCCAGAACAGGAACTATGGCTACACCTTC,-,TRBV4-3,TRBJ1-2,-
CASSLGPVNSPLHF,TGTGCCAGCAGCTTGGGCCCGGTTAATTCACCCCTCCACTTT,-,TRBV11-2,TRBJ1-6,-
CATSGAPEYNEQFF,TGTGCCACCAGTGGCGCCCCCGAGTACAATGAGCAGTTCTTC,-,TRBV24-1,TRBJ2-1,-
CASSSSTGTGNTIYF,TGTGCCAGCAGCTCCTCGACAGGGACTGGAAACACCATATATTTT,many,TRBV11-2,TRBJ1-3,TRBD1
CASSLLAGGRDTQYF,TGTGCCAGCAGCCTCCTAGCGGGGGGGAGAGATACGCAGTATTTT,many,TRBV7-3,TRBJ2-3,TRBD2
CASSQNPSGMNTEAFF,TGCGCCAGCAGCCAAAACCCCAGCGGGATGAACACTGAAGCTTTCTTT,many,TRBV4-1,TRBJ1-1,-
CASSHNHFRGPNQPQHF,TGCGCCAGCAGCCATAACCACTTCAGGGGGCCCAATCAGCCCCAGCATTTT,-,TRBV4-1,TRBJ1-5,TRBD1
CASSLEGTEAFF,TGCGCCAGCAGCTTGGAGGGAACTGAAGCTTTCTTT,many,TRBV5-1,TRBJ1-1,-
CASSSIRRGCEQFF,TGTGCCAGCAGCTCGATCCGGCGGGGGTGTGAGCAGTTCTTC,few,TRBV7-4,TRBJ2-1,TRBD2
CASRKSIEGRLGYTF,TGCGCCAGCAGGAAATCGATAGAGGGGCGACTTGGCTACACCTTC,-,TRBV5-1,TRBJ1-2,-
CASSAHSRVGGYTF,TGTGCCAGCAGTGCTCATAGCAGGGTTGGGGGCTACACCTTC,many,TRBV2,TRBJ1-2,-
CSVGVGLPYEQYF,TGCAGCGTTGGGGTAGGTCTTCCCTACGAGCAGTACTTC,-,TRBV29-1,TRBJ2-7,-
CCAIVGFEQYF,TGCTGTGCCATAGTAGGGTTTGAGCAGTACTTC,many,TRBV29-1,TRBJ2-7,-
CASSQDRDIAFF,TGCGCCAGCAGCCAAGACCGGGACATCGCTTTCTTT,-,TRBV4-3,TRBJ1-1,-
CASSQALGSGRLNFYGYTF,TGTGCCAGCAGCCAGGCCCTTGGATCGGGTCGACTCAACTTTTATGGCTACACCTTC,few,TRBV14,TRBJ1-2,-
CASSSLAAVGASSYNEQFF,TGTGCCAGCAGTTCGCTCGCTGCTGTGGGGGCGAGCTCCTACAATGAGCAGTTCTTC,many,TRBV28,TRBJ2-1,-
CASIAGRFINTEAFF,TGTGCCAGCATAGCGGGCAGGTTTATCAACACTGAAGCTTTCTTT,many,TRBV6-1,TRBJ1-1,-
CASSSERGWTDTQYF,TGTGCCAGCAGTAGCGAGCGGGGGTGGACAGATACGCAGTATTTT,few,TRBV6-2/TRBV6-3,TRBJ2-3,TRBD2
CASSFGMAGTEAFF,TGTGCCAGCAGCTTTGGAATGGCGGGGACTGAAGCTTTCTTT,-,TRBV11-2,TRBJ1-1,-